A single sample gave rise to the 32 T cell receptor beta chains below, sequenced in a study of T cell responses to AZD1222 COVID-19 vaccine. Generated by immunoSEQ multiplex PCR, the TCRdb table keeps only in-frame clones and is missing some. In the table there are over 150,000 clones, 80% to 90% of which are singletons. Sequences were derived from peripheral blood, sampled on day 0 of MenACWY control vaccination. Receptors originate from an adult in good health.

CDR3: CARSATRDRSSGANVLTF. The CDR3 coding sequence is TGTGCCAGAAGCGCAACCCGGGACCGGAGCTCTGGGGCCAACGTCCTGACTTTC. The V and J genes are TRBV5-3 and TRBJ2-6; D is possibly TRBD1 or TRBD2 (5 bases each). TRBV5-3 is identified as an open reading frame with a role that is uncertain. The CDR3 has 18 residues. V was cut by 4 bases and J by 0 bases, with 17 bases left in between.

DNA for the CDR3: TGTGCCAGTAGTCCGGGACAGGGTTCCCCAGATACGCAGTATTTT. This translates into CASSPGQGSPDTQYF. The chain carries TRBV19 and TRBJ2-3; 9 nucleotides align to TRBD1. V dropped 5 bases and J dropped 4; count of bases not matched to a gene: 7. Germline values: CDR1 LNHDA, CDR2 SQIVND (reference sequence). This CDR3 spans 15 amino acids.

The J gene is TRBJ2-7, the V gene TRBV18; the match to TRBD1 covers 7 bases. Trimming removed 1 base from V and 5 bases from J; junction bases left unmatched: 17. Germline-derived CDR1 and CDR2 are KGHSH and LQKENI. CDR3 size: 18 residues. CDR3 DNA: TGTGCCAGCTCACCACATGTGGCAGGGGGTAATAGGGCTGACGAGCAGTACTTC. It encodes CASSPHVAGGNRADEQYF.

V and J are TRBV5-5 and TRBJ2-7; TRBD1 aligns across 8 bases. J was trimmed by 2 bases and V by 2 bases; bases with no gene match: 6. CDR1 and CDR2 (germline): SGHKS, YYEKEE (reference sequence). CDR3 length equals 15 residues. In DNA form, the CDR3 reads TGTGCCAGCAGCTTCGGCGCGACAGGGGCCTACGAGCAGTACGTC. Translating gives CASSFGATGAYEQYV.

This chain joins TRBV13 and TRBJ1-1; D gene unclear. The CDR3 runs 13 residues. V was cut by 5 bases and J by 5 bases, with 12 bases left in between. In germline, CDR1 is PRHDT, CDR2 FYEKMQ (reference sequence). The CDR3 region has the DNA TGTGCCAGCAGCGCTAACACCCTTACTGAAGCTTTCTTT. Its protein is CASSANTLTEAFF.

The V and J genes are TRBV7-9 and TRBJ1-5; D not resolved. V was pared by 3 bases and J by 5 bases, with 8 bases between. Germline CDR1 SEHNR, CDR2 FQNEAQ (reference sequence). The CDR3 contains 13 residues. The CDR3 region is CASSFGPDQPQHF. CDR3 nucleotide sequence: TGTGCCAGCAGCTTCGGCCCCGATCAGCCCCAGCATTTT.

This clone has ten or more counts. The rearrangement uses TRBV4-2 and TRBJ1-2; no reliable D call. The CDR3 covers 12 residues. Germline V gives CDR1 LGHNA, CDR2 YNFKEQ. V shed 0 bases and J shed 4 bases, with 3 bases lying between them. The CDR3 sequence: CASSQDAYGYTF. CDR3 nucleotide sequence: TGTGCCAGCAGCCAAGATGCCTATGGCTACACCTTC.

The chain is built from TRBV14 and TRBJ1-2; 7 bases fit TRBD1. With 4 bases clipped from V and 0 bases from J, the junction kept 5 bases outside the gene matches. This CDR3 is 15 amino acids long. Germline assignment: CDR1 SGHDN and CDR2 FVKESK. Here the CDR3 DNA reads TGTGCCAGCAGCCCCAGACAGGGCGCTAACTATGGCTACACCTTC. Translating gives CASSPRQGANYGYTF.

The V call is TRBV5-1, the J call TRBJ2-5; tentative D call: TRBD2 (5 bases). Trimming left V 3 bases short and J 5 bases short, with 14 bases between. Germline V gene sequence: CDR1 SGHRS, CDR2 YFSETQ. This CDR3 is 14 amino acids long. The CDR3 bases are TGCGCCAGCAGCTCCCAAGGAGGTGGGGAGACCCAGTACTTC. This encodes CASSSQGGGETQYF.

This chain joins TRBV6-1 and TRBJ2-7; TRBD1 matches 8 bases. Germline-derived CDR1 and CDR2 are MNHNS and SASEGT. The CDR3 is 19 residues long. V shed 0 bases and J 0 bases; nucleotides not matched to a gene: 13. The CDR3 coding sequence is TGTGCCAGCAGTGAAGCCACGGCTTACGGACAGGGCCTCTCCTACGAGCAGTACTTC. It yields the protein CASSEATAYGQGLSYEQYF.

The chain couples TRBV30 to TRBJ1-5; possibly TRBD1 for D (5 bases). From germline, CDR1 is GTSNPN and CDR2 SVGIG (reference sequence). Trimming pared 1 base from V and 0 bases from J, leaving 16 bases between. The CDR3 has 17 amino acids. CDR3 DNA sequence: TGTGCCTGGAGTGGGGACGGGAGGAGCTATAGCAATCAGCCCCAGCATTTT. Its protein product is CAWSGDGRSYSNQPQHF. Based on the CDR3 plus reference TRBV30 and TRBJ1-5, the full variable domain is SQTIHQWPATLVQPVGSPLSLECTVEGTSNPNLYWYRQAAGRGLQLLFYSVGIGQISSEVPQNLSASRPQDRQFILSSKKLLLSDSGFYLCAWSGDGRSYSNQPQHFGDGTRLSIL.

The chain recombines TRBV3-1 (or the pseudogene TRBV3-2) with TRBJ2-1; D remains unclear. The CDR3 has 13 amino acids. V was pared by 3 bases and J by 7 bases, with 10 bases between. Per germline, CDR1 LGHDT and CDR2 YNNKEL (reference sequence). CDR3 amino acids: CASSQGITNEQFF. In nucleotides, the CDR3 is TGTGCCAGCAGCCAGGGGATAACGAATGAGCAGTTCTTC.

The count of this clone is one. This chain links TRBV12-3 or TRBV12-4 with TRBJ2-3; D uncertain. This CDR3 has 11 residues. Trimming left V 4 bases short and J 5 bases short, with 4 bases between. In DNA, the CDR3 is TGTGCCAGCAGTTATCAAGATACGCAGTATTTT. Its translation: CASSYQDTQYF.

The J gene is TRBJ2-2, the V gene TRBV4-1, with 9 bases lining up with TRBD1. Germline CDR1 MGHRA, CDR2 YSYEKL. CDR3 length: 15 amino acids. Trimming took 3 bases from V and 5 from J; bases not matched to a gene: 4. The CDR3 bases are TGCGCCAGCAGCCAGGACAGGGGAGGGACCGGGGAGCTGTTTTTT. This gives the protein CASSQDRGGTGELFF.

The chain combines TRBV5-4 with TRBJ1-1; TRBD1 agrees at 11 bases. Germline values: CDR1 SGHNT, CDR2 YYREEE (reference sequence). The CDR3 length is 14 residues. V dropped 4 bases and J dropped 7; count of bases not matched to a gene: 6. CDR3 residues: CASSLDRGPSEAFF. CDR3 nucleotide sequence: TGTGCCAGCAGCCTGGACAGGGGGCCTAGTGAAGCTTTCTTT. Looking up the rest from reference TRBV5-4 and TRBJ1-1 gives the full variable domain: ETGVTQSPTHLIKTRGQQVTLRCSSQSGHNTVSWYQQALGQGPQFIFQYYREEENGRGNFPPRFSGLQFPNYSSELNVNALELDDSALYLCASSLDRGPSEAFFGQGTRLTVV.

This sequence joins TRBV28 and TRBJ2-6; 7 bases are a match to TRBD1. The V gene end was trimmed by 2 bases and the J gene end by 2 bases; junction bases not matched to a gene: 0. Germline lookup yields CDR1 MDHEN and CDR2 SYDVKM. The CDR3 extends over 15 amino acids. CDR3 DNA sequence: TGTGCCAGCAGTTTAAGGGGGCCTGGGGCCAACGTCCTGACTTTC. Its translation is CASSLRGPGANVLTF.

This chain links TRBV5-8 with TRBJ2-5; D unclear. CDR3 length: 16 amino acids. The germline V and J ends were trimmed by 2 bases and 6 bases, with 20 bases remaining between them. Germline CDR1 reads SGHTS; CDR2 reads YDEGEE. The CDR3 protein is CASSFGTSPVGKTQYF. The CDR3 region has the DNA TGTGCCAGCAGCTTCGGAACATCCCCGGTGGGGAAGACCCAGTACTTC.

The chain employs TRBV15 and TRBJ1-2, with a tentative D call TRBD1 (6 bases). The V end was cut by 3 bases, the J end by 8 bases, with 22 bases between. The CDR3 runs 16 residues. In germline, CDR1 is LNHNV, CDR2 YYDKDF (reference sequence). The CDR3 sequence: CATSRDSNNPILGYTF. Written as DNA, the CDR3 is TGTGCCACCAGCAGGGACAGCAATAATCCCATACTGGGCTACACCTTC.

Comments on this clone: Other DNA sequences in this specimen translate into the identical CDR3. The rearrangement uses TRBV7-2 and TRBJ2-5; 8 bases align to TRBD1. Trimming took 2 bases from V and 1 from J; bases not matched to a gene: 0. The CDR3 sequence is 14 residues long. Germline V gives CDR1 SGHTA, CDR2 FQGNSA. The CDR3 DNA is TGTGCCAGCAGCTTAACAGGGGGCCAAGAGACCCAGTACTTC. The encoded protein is CASSLTGGQETQYF.

The chain is built from TRBV2 and TRBJ2-3, with D hard to call. CDR1 is SNHLY and CDR2 is FYNNEI in the germline V gene. V lost 5 bases and J lost 3, with 3 bases in between. The CDR3 spans 11 residues. CDR3 sequence: CASSKTDTQYF. The CDR3 coding sequence is TGTGCCAGCAGTAAGACAGATACGCAGTATTTT.

The rearrangement links TRBV19 to TRBJ1-6, with TRBD1 matching over 9 bases. V was clipped by 4 bases and J by 6 bases; unmatched bases: 4. Germline values: CDR1 LNHDA, CDR2 SQIVND (reference sequence). The CDR3 runs to 15 residues. CDR3 bases: TGTGCCAGTAGTACGACAGGGGGACTTAATTCACCCCTCCACTTT. The encoded protein is CASSTTGGLNSPLHF.

This clone was recorded once. The chain combines TRBV5-1 with TRBJ2-2; TRBD1 agrees at 11 bases. Germline assignment: CDR1 SGHRS and CDR2 YFSETQ. This CDR3 contains 15 residues. J gave up 5 bases and V 4 bases, and 4 bases lay outside the gene matches. CDR3 sequence: CASSVGQGGTGELFF. DNA of the CDR3: TGCGCCAGCAGCGTGGGACAGGGGGGAACCGGGGAGCTGTTTTTT.

The rearrangement uses TRBV6-1 and TRBJ1-1; no definite D call. The CDR3 is made up of 15 amino acids. The ends were cut back, 2 bases at V and 4 bases at J, with 14 bases in the middle. Germline CDR1 is MNHNS and CDR2 is SASEGT. The CDR3, as DNA: TGTGCCAGCAGTGAATCCCGGGGATGGAGCACTGAAGCTTTCTTT. Amino acids: CASSESRGWSTEAFF.

This clone was found a few times. CDR3 sequence: CASSISSGRVPGTQYF. CDR3 DNA: TGTGCCAGTAGTATCTCGAGCGGGAGGGTACCTGGGACCCAGTACTTC. The chain employs TRBV19 and TRBJ2-5, with 10 bases fitting TRBD2. The length of the CDR3 is 16 residues. Germline loops: CDR1 LNHDA, CDR2 SQIVND (reference sequence). V shed 3 bases and J 7 bases; nucleotides not matched to a gene: 11.

The CDR3 loop reads CASSQMASGGQPQHF. The CDR3 region has the DNA TGTGCCAGTAGCCAAATGGCCTCCGGGGGACAGCCCCAGCATTTT. The V and J genes are TRBV19 and TRBJ1-5, with D possibly matching TRBD1 (5 bases). Germline-derived CDR1 and CDR2 are LNHDA and SQIVND (reference sequence). The V and J ends lost 6 bases and 7 bases respectively, with 19 bases between them. The CDR3 runs to 15 residues.

This chain links TRBV6-1 with TRBJ2-1; the D is unclear. This CDR3 comprises 16 residues. The V end was cut by 0 bases, the J end by 5 bases, with 14 bases between. CDR1 is MNHNS, CDR2 SASEGT, per germline. CDR3 region: CASSEARRRLDNEQFF. The CDR3 DNA is TGTGCCAGCAGTGAAGCGCGAAGACGCCTCGACAATGAGCAGTTCTTC.

The chain carries TRBV12-3 or TRBV12-4 and TRBJ1-3; D ambiguous. The CDR3 has 12 residues. Trimming took 6 bases from V and 8 from J, leaving 11 bases between them. The CDR3 loop is CASSETWDTIYF. The CDR3 DNA reads as TGTGCCAGCAGCGAGACATGGGACACCATATATTTT.

The rearrangement links TRBV5-1 to TRBJ2-7; D not certain. From germline, CDR1 is SGHRS and CDR2 YFSETQ. The CDR3 length is 16 residues. The V end was cut by 3 bases, the J end by 6 bases, with 22 bases between. As DNA, the CDR3 is TGCGCCAGCAGCTCACCTAGGACCCACTGGAATTCCGAGCAGTACGTC. Protein product: CASSSPRTHWNSEQYV.

This chain links TRBV19 with TRBJ2-1; possibly TRBD2 for D (7 bases). Germline CDR1 and CDR2: LNHDA and SQIVND (reference sequence). V shed 5 bases and J shed 8 bases, with 19 bases lying between them. The CDR3 spans 15 residues. The CDR3 reads CASSSPGGTRHEQFF. The DNA for the CDR3 is TGTGCCAGTAGTTCCCCGGGGGGCACGCGACATGAGCAGTTCTTC.

The chain carries TRBV6-6 and TRBJ2-1; D possibly corresponds to TRBD1 (6 bases). The germline CDR1 and CDR2 sequences are MNHNY and SVGAGI (reference sequence). The V end was cut by 4 bases, the J end by 1 base, with 11 bases between. CDR3 size: 15 residues. CDR3 residues: CASSSSQGSYNEQFF. The CDR3, as DNA: TGTGCCAGCAGTTCCTCCCAGGGGTCCTACAATGAGCAGTTCTTC.

The chain links TRBV10-3 to TRBJ1-2, with D possibly TRBD1 on 5 matching bases. Germline loops: CDR1 ENHRY, CDR2 SYGVKD. The CDR3 totals 15 residues. The germline V and J ends were trimmed by 6 bases and 3 bases, with 17 bases remaining between them. The CDR3 DNA reads as TGTGCCATCAGGGGAGGAGGGCAGGGATACTATGGCTACACCTTC. Its translation: CAIRGGGQGYYGYTF.

This chain uses TRBV10-2 with TRBJ1-4; no firm D call. Trimming stripped 3 bases from V and 7 bases from J, with 6 bases between. Germline assignment: CDR1 WSHSY and CDR2 SAAADI. There are 12 residues in the CDR3. CDR3 in DNA: TGCGCCAGCAGTGACTGGGGTGAAAAACTGTTTTTT. This sequence encodes CASSDWGEKLFF.